The clone carrying this T cell receptor beta chain occurred many times. What it binds is unknown. The read terminates 3 residues ahead of where the CDR3 ends, so the germline J gene completes it. The CVID group had 15 females and around 29 males, mean age about 36. This CDR3 is built from 15 residues. The germline V gene has CDR1 KGHSH and CDR2 LQKENI. The data were obtained in a study of T cell clonality in common variable immunodeficiency. Study outcomes and limitations: What drives increased CVID clonality needs T cell subpopulation sequencing. Patient heterogeneity in the CVID cohort limited correlations between repertoire features and clinical complications. Fewer deletions and N-nucleotide insertions were reportedly seen in common variable immunodeficiency TCR beta sequences.

TCRdb's copy holds only in-frame clones and misses some; the assay was immunoSEQ multiplex PCR. This record lists approximately 30,000 clones, none seen once only, and the top ten clones contain 2.5% to 3.5%. The chain has TRBV18 and TRBJ2-2; perhaps TRBD2 as D (6 bases). Sequenced sample: peripheral blood mononuclear cells. The clonotype was recovered from a human donor with common variable immunodeficiency. The CDR3 sequence is CASSPGTAGSMKLFF. The part of the CDR3 DNA that was read is TGTGCCAGCTCACCAGGAACGGCGGGGAGCATGAAG.